The clone carrying this T cell receptor beta chain was found once. Its antigen is as yet unknown. The data were obtained in a study of T cell responses to AZD1222 COVID-19 vaccine. The protocol was immunoSEQ multiplex PCR, while the TCRdb copy is restricted to in-frame clones and leaves out a portion. The sample has about 120,000 clones, around 92% seen once. Whole-study findings and limits: Regions left unmutated in variants are reportedly the target of nearly half of spike-specific TCRs. Donors were chiefly white British, with a greater number of females, and clonal diversity was perhaps underestimated. Spike-specific TCR breadth and depth grew following two AZD1222 doses. Recipients of AZD1222 seropositive at baseline numbered only five or six.

The specimen was peripheral blood, collected on day 0 of AZD1222 vaccination. This TCR was sampled from an adult in good health.

The CDR3, as DNA: TGTGCCAGCAGCGTAGCTGGGGGACAGGTCGTTGGAAACACCATATATTTT. Residues: CASSVAGGQVVGNTIYF. The chain uses TRBV9 and TRBJ1-3; TRBD1 matches at 8 bases. Germline trimming cut 0 bases from V and 3 bases from J; bases unmatched to any gene: 8. CDR3 size: 17 residues. Germline loops: CDR1 SGDLS, CDR2 YYNGEE.